This is a list of T cell receptor beta chains from one sample in a study of blood T cells in healthy people across ages. TCRdb ran MiXCR on the 5' RACE reads and lists one entry per CDR3 protein. The table lists about 940,000 distinct CDR3 sequences, under 50% of them singletons, with roughly an eighth in the top ten. Input material: blood. Every receptor here comes from a man younger than 45 in good health. The CDR3 runs from the conserved cysteine through the conserved F or W. Each record gives: J gene, V gene, clone size, D gene, CDR3 DNA, CDR3 protein. The D gene is left open where the match is weak. Not all rows give a size; the values are once, few, many and, for expanded clones, a class.

TRBJ2-7 TRBV29-1 - - TGCAGCACCTTGACAGGAGGGTCCTCCTACGAGCAGTACTTC CSTLTGGSSYEQYF
TRBJ2-3 TRBV5-1 many - TGCGCCAGCAGCTCCCTAGCGACAGATACGCAGTATTTT CASSSLATDTQYF
TRBJ1-1 TRBV6-2/TRBV6-3 once - TGTGCCAGCAGTTACTCTGTCCGGTACGTGAACACTGAAGCTTTCTTT CASSYSVRYVNTEAFF
TRBJ2-1 TRBV9 - - TGTGCCAGCAGCCTGGGACCTCCGGGACCCTACAATGGGCAGTTCTTC CASSLGPPGPYNGQFF
TRBJ1-1 TRBV9 - - TGTGCCAGCAGCGAAAATCGGGACAATTCGGATCTTGAAGCTTTCTTT CASSENRDNSDLEAFF
TRBJ1-2 TRBV7-2 many - TGTGCCAGCAGCTTAGCGTCAGGGTTCCGGGGCTACACCTTC CASSLASGFRGYTF
TRBJ1-3 TRBV29-1 - TRBD1 TGCAGCGTCGGGACAGGGGGCGAGGGAAACACCATATATTTT CSVGTGGEGNTIYF
TRBJ2-3 TRBV20-1 - TRBD2 TGCAGTGCTATATTGTCTAGCGGGAGCGGGGCAGATACGCAGTATTTT CSAILSSGSGADTQYF
TRBJ2-3 TRBV7-2 many - TGTGCCAGCAGCCCCGACAGCCTGGGGACAGATACGCAGTATTTT CASSPDSLGTDTQYF
TRBJ2-5 TRBV24-1 - TRBD2 TGTGCCACCAGTGATCCCCTAGCGGGGGGGCCCCAAGAGACCCAGTACTTC CATSDPLAGGPQETQYF
TRBJ1-1 TRBV25-1 - TRBD1 TGTGCCAGCAGGTACAGGGGAGGGAACACTGAAGCTTTCTTT CASRYRGGNTEAFF
TRBJ2-3 TRBV2 - TRBD1 TGTGCCAGCAACTCGTACCGGGACAGGGAGGGGACAGATACGCAGTATTTT CASNSYRDREGTDTQYF
TRBJ2-5 TRBV30 - - TGTGCCTGGATGGCGGGAAGTCAAGAGACCCAGTACTTC CAWMAGSQETQYF
TRBJ2-3 TRBV2 few - TGTGCCAGCAGTCGGGACCGCGGAGATACGCAGTATTTT CASSRDRGDTQYF
TRBJ2-6 TRBV4-3 - TRBD1 TGCGCCAGCAGCCAAACCAGGGGGTGGTCTGGGGCCAACGTCCTGACTTTC CASSQTRGWSGANVLTF
TRBJ2-7 TRBV30 few - TGTGCCTGGAGCCCAGCCCCGGAGTTCGAGCAGTACTTC CAWSPAPEFEQYF
TRBJ1-6 TRBV12-3/TRBV12-4 - - TGTGCCAGCAGGATCGGGGATTCACCCCTCCACTTT CASRIGDSPLHF
TRBJ1-2 TRBV3-1 once - TGTGCCAGCAGCCAAGATGTCTCAGGGAGCTATGGCTACACCTTC CASSQDVSGSYGYTF
TRBJ2-1 TRBV9 few - TGTGCCAGCAGCGTAGCACCACTCAATGAGCAGTTCTTC CASSVAPLNEQFF
TRBJ2-4 TRBV2 - - TGTGCCAGCAGTGGAAAGGAGAGGGGAATAGCCAAAAACATTCAGTACTTC CASSGKERGIAKNIQYF
TRBJ2-5 TRBV2 - - TGTGCCAGCAGCGACGACACGGACCAAGAGACCCAGTACTTC CASSDDTDQETQYF
TRBJ1-2 TRBV9 - - TGTGCCAGCAGACCCGACAGCCTATATGGCTACACCTTC CASRPDSLYGYTF
TRBJ2-5 TRBV12-3/TRBV12-4 few TRBD1 TGTGCCAGCAGTCTGATCTGGCCGGCAGGGGGTGAAGAGACCCAGTACTTC CASSLIWPAGGEETQYF
TRBJ1-1 TRBV11-3 many - TGTGCCAGCAGCTTTACTCAGGGCACTGAAGCTTTCTTT CASSFTQGTEAFF
TRBJ1-4 TRBV27 - TRBD1 TGTGCCAGCAGTCCACAGGGGGCATGGGAAAAACTGTTTTTT CASSPQGAWEKLFF
TRBJ1-4 TRBV20-1 - - TGCAGTGCTAGATCATGGACCTCGCCAGAAAAACTGTTTTTT CSARSWTSPEKLFF
TRBJ2-1 TRBV11-2 - - TGTGCCAGCAGCTTAATGTCTGACGATTACAATGAGCAGTTCTTC CASSLMSDDYNEQFF
TRBJ1-1 TRBV28 - - TGTGCCAGCGTACAGGGACCGTTAGCTTTCTTT CASVQGPLAFF
TRBJ1-3 TRBV6-6 - - TGTGCCAGCAGTTACAATGGCGAGGGAAACACCATATATTTT CASSYNGEGNTIYF
TRBJ1-4 TRBV20-1 - - TGCAGTGCTAGAGATCCGGCAACTGAAAAACTGTTTTTT CSARDPATEKLFF
TRBJ2-1 TRBV28 - - TGTGCCAGCAGCCCTACGACAGGCGGGAGCCCCTACAATGAGCAGTTCTTC CASSPTTGGSPYNEQFF
TRBJ2-3 TRBV27 once TRBD1 TGTACCAGCAGCCCCGGTAGGAACAGGGGGGCAGATACGCAGTATTTT CTSSPGRNRGADTQYF
TRBJ2-5 TRBV7-6 - TRBD2 TGTGCCAGCAGCTTAGACGGCGGGAGTTGGGAGACCCAGTACTTC CASSLDGGSWETQYF
TRBJ2-7 TRBV14 - - TGTGCCAGCAGCCGAGGACTATCAGCCGAGCAGTACTTC CASSRGLSAEQYF
TRBJ1-5 TRBV6-2/TRBV6-3 few - TGTGCCAGCAGTGACCGCAGGGATCAGCCCCAGCATTTT CASSDRRDQPQHF
TRBJ2-1 TRBV2 many - TGTGCCAGCAGGGACAATGAGCAGTTCTTC CASRDNEQFF
TRBJ1-5 TRBV21-1 - - TGTGCCGCCCGGCGGGCGGCGGGTCAGCCCCAGCATTTT CAARRAAGQPQHF
TRBJ2-6 TRBV28 - - TGTGCCAGCAGTTTCCCCAGGGCCACTGGGGCCAACGTCCTGACTTTC CASSFPRATGANVLTF
TRBJ1-6 TRBV7-2 - TRBD1 TGTGCCAGCAGCTTCCCAACAGGGGATGGAGTTTCACCCCTCCACTTT CASSFPTGDGVSPLHF
TRBJ2-7 TRBV4-1 - - TGCGCCAGCAGCCAAGATCAGGACAGCACCTACGAGCAGTACTTC CASSQDQDSTYEQYF
TRBJ1-1 TRBV20-1 - - TGCAGTGCTGGGCGGGGTGGGGGGTTGAACACTGAAGCTTTCTTT CSAGRGGGLNTEAFF
TRBJ1-6 TRBV3-1 - - TGTGCCAGCAGCCAAGTAGGGGGTGGGAATTCACTCCTCCACTTT CASSQVGGGNSLLHF
TRBJ2-1 TRBV29-1 - TRBD2 TGCAGCGTTGAAGGGACCCGACTAGCGGGGCAAGAGACCCAGTTCTTC CSVEGTRLAGQETQFF
TRBJ2-1 TRBV4-1 - - TGCGCCAGCAGCCAAGACGGGACCGTCTCCTACAATGAGCAGTTCTTC CASSQDGTVSYNEQFF
TRBJ2-6 TRBV5-1 few - TGCGCCAGCAGCACGGGGAGCATATCTGGGGCCAACGTCCTGACTTTC CASSTGSISGANVLTF
TRBJ1-6 TRBV6-1 - - TGTGCCAGCAGTGCGACGGGGGGGAATTCACCCCTCCACTTT CASSATGGNSPLHF
TRBJ2-7 TRBV28 once - TGTGCCAGCAGTTCACTCAGGGGCCTTATCTCCTACGAGCAGTACTTC CASSSLRGLISYEQYF
TRBJ2-7 TRBV4-1 - - TGCGCCAGCAGCCCCCTTGAAGAGCCATCGGGCGAGCGGTACTTC CASSPLEEPSGERYF
TRBJ2-3 TRBV4-3 - TRBD2 TGCGCCAGCAGCCAAGTTATAGCGGGGGGGCTAACCGCAGATACGCAGTATTTT CASSQVIAGGLTADTQYF
TRBJ2-5 TRBV3-1 - - TGTGCCAGCATCCCGGCAGAGAACCAAGAGACCCAGTACTTC CASIPAENQETQYF
TRBJ1-2 TRBV13 few - TGTGCCAGCAGCTCCCTGTCGGGGGAGCACAACTATGGCTACACCTTC CASSSLSGEHNYGYTF
TRBJ1-1 TRBV9 few - TGTGCCAGCAGCAAAAGACAGGCGGTGTACACTGAAGCTTTCTTT CASSKRQAVYTEAFF
TRBJ1-1 TRBV20-1 - - TGCAGTGCTAGAGACTCAGGGTGGGTCGCTGAAGCTTTCTTT CSARDSGWVAEAFF
TRBJ2-7 TRBV12-3/TRBV12-4 many TRBD1 TGTGCCAGCAGTTTAGATCTCGCAGGGGGTTCCTACGAGCAGTACTTC CASSLDLAGGSYEQYF
TRBJ2-7 TRBV21-1 - - TGTGCCAGCAACCGGCTCTACGAGCAGTACTTC CASNRLYEQYF
TRBJ1-1 TRBV29-1 - - TGCAGCGTTGAGGCTTCACTTGTGGCTGAAGCTTTCTTT CSVEASLVAEAFF
TRBJ1-5 TRBV6-5 - - TGTGCCAGCAGTTATCGTAGTTTTAATCAGCCCCAGCATTTT CASSYRSFNQPQHF
TRBJ2-6 TRBV6-1 - - TGTGCCAGCAGTGAAAGTCAGGGGGGGGCCAACGTCCTGACTTTC CASSESQGGANVLTF
TRBJ2-3 TRBV12-3/TRBV12-4 many - TGTGCCAGCAGCTTATGGGGGGATACGCAGTATTTT CASSLWGDTQYF
TRBJ2-7 TRBV12-3/TRBV12-4 - - TGTGCCAGCAGTCGACCCTCAAACTCCGACTACGAGCAGTACTTC CASSRPSNSDYEQYF